One and the same sample provided the 29 T cell receptor beta chains below, sequenced in a study of radiotherapy plus CTLA-4 blockade in lung cancer. Clones were read by immunoSEQ multiplex PCR, and TCRdb kept only the in-frame ones, dropping some. The data show 45,000 or so clones, approximately 79% seen once. Sequences were derived from peripheral blood, sampled from a patient treated with radiotherapy plus ipilimumab. These receptors were taken from a human donor with non-small cell lung cancer who had stable disease on radiotherapy plus ipilimumab.

The chain carries TRBV14 and TRBJ2-7, with 7 nucleotides matching TRBD2. Germline values: CDR1 SGHDN, CDR2 FVKESK. This CDR3 is built from 14 residues. With V trimmed by 1 base and J by 4 bases, 4 bases remained unmatched. As DNA, the CDR3 is TGTGCCAGCAGCCAAGTCGGGACTACTTACGAGCAGTACTTC. Its translation: CASSQVGTTYEQYF.

The chain recombines TRBV25-1 with TRBJ1-4, with D possibly being TRBD1 (6 bases). Germline V CDR1 and CDR2: MGHDK, SYGVNS. V lost 4 bases to trimming and J lost 8 bases, with 17 bases between them. This CDR3 is built from 15 residues. The CDR3 is CASSGARDTNEKLFF. In DNA, the CDR3 is TGTGCCAGCAGTGGAGCCCGGGACACAAACGAAAAACTGTTTTTT.

This sequence joins TRBV6-4 and TRBJ1-1; D is perhaps TRBD1 (5 bases). The germline CDR1 and CDR2 sequences are MRHNA and SNTAGT. The V gene lost 4 bases and the J gene lost 10 bases, with 16 bases spanning the gap. The CDR3 spans 13 residues. The CDR3 sequence is CASSGEPGIGAFF. DNA for the CDR3: TGTGCCAGCAGTGGTGAGCCAGGGATTGGAGCTTTCTTT.

The chain uses TRBV30 and TRBJ2-1; D perhaps matches TRBD1 (6 bases). The V gene's germline CDR1 is GTSNPN and CDR2 SVGIG (reference sequence). CDR3 size: 15 residues. The V gene lost 4 bases and the J gene lost 7 bases, with 20 bases spanning the gap. CDR3 amino acids: CAWIKQGRGTNEQFF. Written as DNA, the CDR3 is TGTGCCTGGATTAAACAGGGCAGGGGAACGAATGAGCAGTTCTTC.

The V call is TRBV6-1, the J call TRBJ1-2; 9 positions match TRBD1. CDR3 size: 14 residues. The germline gives CDR1 MNHNS, CDR2 SASEGT. With 2 bases clipped from V and 8 bases from J, the junction kept 6 bases outside the gene matches. The CDR3 loop reads CASSEQRTGDGYTF. Here the CDR3 DNA reads TGTGCCAGCAGTGAACAAAGGACAGGGGACGGCTACACCTTC.

The chain uses TRBV27 and TRBJ1-5; tentative D call: TRBD1 (6 bases). In germline, CDR1 is MNHEY, CDR2 SMNVEV (reference sequence). Trimming took 3 bases from V and 3 from J, leaving 9 bases between them. CDR3 size: 14 residues. The CDR3 bases are TGTGCCAGCAGTTTCCAGGGGTTCAATCAGCCCCAGCATTTT. This encodes CASSFQGFNQPQHF.

The V gene is TRBV15, the J gene TRBJ2-3, with TRBD2 as a possible D gene (5 bases). Germline V gives CDR1 LNHNV, CDR2 YYDKDF (reference sequence). The CDR3 has 15 residues. V lost 5 bases, J lost 0 bases, and 12 bases lay in between. The CDR3 spells CATSWEMKSTDTQYF. The CDR3 DNA sequence: TGTGCCACCAGCTGGGAGATGAAAAGCACAGATACGCAGTATTTT.

This clone turned up a few times. The chain combines TRBV19 with TRBJ1-1, with 7 bases that match TRBD1. CDR3 length: 12 residues. Germline assignment: CDR1 LNHDA and CDR2 SQIVND (reference sequence). Losses at the gene ends were 7 bases for V and 4 bases for J; bases not matched to a gene: 3. CDR3 residues: CASKTGATEAFF. CDR3 nucleotides: TGTGCCAGTAAAACAGGGGCCACTGAAGCTTTCTTT.

This chain links TRBV6-5 with TRBJ2-3, with D perhaps matching TRBD1 (6 bases). There are 14 residues in the CDR3. Germline CDR1 is MNHEY and CDR2 is SVGAGI. Trimming removed 6 bases at V and 2 bases at J, with 12 bases between. CDR3 loop: CASSTGTYTDTQYF. CDR3 nucleotide sequence: TGTGCCAGCAGCACAGGGACCTACACAGATACGCAGTATTTT.

Points on this clone: One end of the junction does not line up with germline, which may come from a read error. This chain uses TRBV11-2 with TRBJ1-5; D ambiguous. This CDR3 region has 14 residues. Germline V lookup: CDR1 SGHAT, CDR2 FQNNGV. In DNA form, the CDR3 reads TGTGCCAGCAGTTTAGGGTCGGGGTATCAGCCCCAGCATTTT. Its protein is CASSLGSGYQPQHF.

V is TRBV5-1 and J is TRBJ1-2, with D possibly matching TRBD1 (6 bases). Deletions cut 4 bases from V and 2 bases from J, with 18 bases between. Germline lookup yields CDR1 SGHRS and CDR2 YFSETQ. This CDR3 is built from 16 residues. CDR3 protein: CASSPNFRTENYGYTF. The CDR3 region has the DNA TGCGCCAGCAGCCCAAACTTCAGGACAGAGAACTATGGCTACACCTTC.

This CDR3 reads CATWRPPGNEQFF. The DNA for the CDR3 is TGTGCCACCTGGCGGCCCCCAGGAAATGAGCAGTTCTTC. The chain combines TRBV6-1 with TRBJ2-1; D is unresolved. There are 13 residues in the CDR3. V lost 10 bases and J 7 bases, leaving 17 bases between the germline ends. CDR1 MNHNS and CDR2 SASEGT come from the germline V gene.

The CDR3 protein is CASSPRGRGSGANVLTF. The CDR3 coding sequence is TGTGCCAGCAGCCCCCGGGGGAGGGGCTCTGGGGCCAACGTCCTGACTTTC. The rearrangement uses TRBV7-9 and TRBJ2-6; 7 bases match TRBD2. The germline CDR1 and CDR2 sequences are SEHNR and FQNEAQ (reference sequence). V lost 5 bases to trimming and J lost 0 bases; unmatched junction nucleotides: 7. This CDR3 comprises 17 residues.

This clone was counted a few times. This chain uses TRBV19 with TRBJ1-5, with a weak D call TRBD1 (6 bases). The CDR3 has 13 amino acids. V was pared by 5 bases and J by 7 bases, with 12 bases between. Germline V gives CDR1 LNHDA, CDR2 SQIVND (reference sequence). CDR3 sequence reads: CASSAKGGQPQHF. CDR3 sequence (DNA): TGTGCCAGTAGTGCAAAGGGGGGCCAGCCCCAGCATTTT.

This clone has only a few counts. The chain has TRBV19 and TRBJ1-3; TRBD1 agrees at 7 bases. Per the germline V gene, CDR1 is LNHDA and CDR2 is SQIVND (reference sequence). After removal of 5 bases from V and 0 bases from J, the junction contained 7 bases not matched to a gene. The CDR3 is 16 residues long. CDR3 bases: TGTGCCAGTAGTCTTGACAGGGCCAGCTCTGGAAACACCATATATTTT. Encoded protein: CASSLDRASSGNTIYF.

This clone has a single count. The chain is built from TRBV7-2 and TRBJ1-2, with D perhaps matching TRBD1 (5 bases). The germline V and J ends were trimmed by 10 bases and 3 bases, with 18 bases remaining between them. This CDR3 contains 14 residues. CDR1 and CDR2 from the germline V gene are SGHTA and FQGNSA. The CDR3 coding sequence is TGTGCCATTTGGGATCGGAGGGACCACTATGGCTACACCTTC. Encoded protein: CAIWDRRDHYGYTF.

The chain joins TRBV12-5 to TRBJ2-7; D perhaps matches TRBD1 (5 bases). Germline CDR1 reads LGHNT; CDR2 reads FRNRAP. The V end lost 2 bases, the J end lost 0 bases, and 11 bases lay between the germline ends. The CDR3 consists of 15 residues. CDR3 DNA sequence: TGTGCTAGTGGTTTGACAGGTTCCATCTCCTACGAGCAGTACGTC. Amino acids: CASGLTGSISYEQYV.

This clone came up once. The V call is TRBV5-4, the J call TRBJ1-1, with TRBD1 identical over 7 bases. The CDR3 sequence is 13 residues long. Per germline, CDR1 SGHNT and CDR2 YYREEE (reference sequence). V trimming: 5 bases; J trimming: 7 bases; junction bases outside the gene matches: 8. For the CDR3, the DNA is TGTGCCAGCAGTACAGGGGACGGGAATGAAGCTTTCTTT. Its protein is CASSTGDGNEAFF.

This clone was detected once. The rearrangement links TRBV6-1 to TRBJ2-1, with D unresolved. V was pared by 0 bases and J by 9 bases, with 9 bases between. Germline values: CDR1 MNHNS, CDR2 SASEGT. This CDR3 has 13 residues. As DNA, the CDR3 is TGTGCCAGCAGTGAAGCGCCTCCGGGTGAGCAGTTCTTC. As protein: CASSEAPPGEQFF.

The J gene is TRBJ1-2, the V gene TRBV6-5; TRBD1 agrees at 8 bases. The CDR3 extends over 16 amino acids. CDR1 and CDR2 (germline): MNHEY, SVGAGI. Trimming took 0 bases from V and 7 from J; bases not matched to a gene: 10. The CDR3 DNA reads TGTGCCAGCAGTTACTCAGTCTCCGGCCAGGGGGCTGGCTACACCTTC. Translating it yields CASSYSVSGQGAGYTF.

The chain employs TRBV4-3 and TRBJ2-7; D may be TRBD1 or TRBD2 (5 bases each). Deletions cut 1 base from V and 2 bases from J, with 9 bases between. The CDR3 loop spans 14 amino acids. Looked up from germline, CDR1 is LGHNA and CDR2 is YSLEER. The CDR3 reads CASSQAGRTYEQYF. The CDR3 DNA follows: TGCGCCAGCAGCCAAGCGGGACGGACCTACGAGCAGTACTTC.

This chain links TRBV9 with TRBJ1-2; 7 bases are shared with TRBD1. The ends lost 2 bases at V and 6 bases at J; junction bases unmatched: 13. This CDR3 region has 16 residues. Germline CDR1 SGDLS, CDR2 YYNGEE. The CDR3 sequence is CASSVSPGQLLHGYTF. Written as DNA, the CDR3 is TGTGCCAGCAGCGTTTCTCCGGGACAGCTCCTCCATGGCTACACCTTC.

This clone was detected only a few times. The chain combines TRBV4-3 with TRBJ1-2; 7 bases agree with TRBD1. Germline V gene data show CDR1 as LGHNA and CDR2 as YSLEER. Germline trimming cut 0 bases from V and 4 bases from J; bases unmatched to any gene: 8. The CDR3 contains 16 residues. CDR3 protein: CASSQDWDSTSYGYTF. The CDR3 DNA reads as TGCGCCAGCAGCCAAGATTGGGACAGTACTAGCTATGGCTACACCTTC.

The chain carries TRBV6-6 and TRBJ2-1, with 8 bases identical to TRBD2. CDR3 length equals 14 residues. V shed 4 bases and J 7 bases; nucleotides not matched to a gene: 6. The germline V gene has CDR1 MNHNY and CDR2 SVGAGI (reference sequence). The CDR3 bases are TGTGCCAGCAGTTTCGGACTAGCCGGAAATGAGCAGTTCTTC. Amino acid sequence: CASSFGLAGNEQFF.

The chain links TRBV10-2 to TRBJ2-7; TRBD2 agrees at 9 bases. CDR3 length: 16 amino acids. V shed 3 bases, J shed 7 bases, and the junction held 13 bases outside the gene matches. Germline V gives CDR1 WSHSY, CDR2 SAAADI. Here the CDR3 DNA reads TGCGCCAGCAGTGATGGGCGGGGGGGCTTCTCTCGAGAGCAGTACGTC. It yields the protein CASSDGRGGFSREQYV.

The chain recombines TRBV10-3 with TRBJ2-6; a possible D gene is TRBD2 (5 bases). V was clipped by 2 bases and J by 1 base, with 6 bases between them. The CDR3 spans 15 residues. Germline V gene lookup returns CDR1 ENHRY and CDR2 SYGVKD. CDR3 sequence: CAISETGSGANVLTF. Here the CDR3 DNA reads TGTGCCATCAGTGAGACGGGGTCTGGGGCCAACGTCCTGACTTTC.

The chain recombines TRBV6-5 with TRBJ1-5, with D unclear. Germline values: CDR1 MNHEY, CDR2 SVGAGI. V was shortened by 2 bases and J by 7 bases, with 9 bases between the two germline ends. The CDR3 runs to 13 residues. CDR3 sequence (DNA): TGTGCCAGCAGTTACCGGGGAGGCCAGCCCCAGCATTTT. Its translation is CASSYRGGQPQHF.

This clone has a single count. Written as DNA, the CDR3 is TGTGCCAGCAGCTTGGACACCTATGGCTACACCTTC. Protein sequence: CASSLDTYGYTF. V usage is TRBV5-4 and J usage is TRBJ1-2; no clear D. Trimming cost V 0 bases and J 4 bases, with 4 bases left between them. Germline CDR1 is SGHNT and CDR2 is YYREEE (reference sequence). The CDR3 sequence is 12 residues long.

The rearrangement links TRBV9 to TRBJ1-3; 11 bases map to TRBD1. After removal of 3 bases from V and 3 bases from J, the junction contained 2 bases not matched to a gene. The CDR3 consists of 15 residues. Germline CDR1 and CDR2: SGDLS and YYNGEE. DNA for the CDR3: TGTGCCAGCAGCGAGGGGACAGGGGGTGGAAACACCATATATTTT. It codes for CASSEGTGGGNTIYF.